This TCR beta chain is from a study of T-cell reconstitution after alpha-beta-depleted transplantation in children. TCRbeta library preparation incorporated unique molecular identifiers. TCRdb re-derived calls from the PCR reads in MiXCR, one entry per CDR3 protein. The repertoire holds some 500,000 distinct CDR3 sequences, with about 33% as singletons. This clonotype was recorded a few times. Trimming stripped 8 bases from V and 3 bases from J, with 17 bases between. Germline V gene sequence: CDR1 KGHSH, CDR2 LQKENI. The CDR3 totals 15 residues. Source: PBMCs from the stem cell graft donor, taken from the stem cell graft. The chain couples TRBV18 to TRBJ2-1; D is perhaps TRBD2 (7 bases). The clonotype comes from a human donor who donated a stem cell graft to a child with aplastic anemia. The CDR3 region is CASQGREKNYNEQFF. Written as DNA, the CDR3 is TGTGCCAGCCAGGGGAGGGAAAAAAACTACAATGAGCAGTTCTTC.